What follows describes a single T cell receptor beta chain. Its cognate antigen is unknown. Each CDR3 protein gets one entry after TCRdb re-called the 5' RACE reads with MiXCR. This sample has around 300,000 distinct CDR3 sequences, with roughly an eighth found just once. These data belong to a study of T-cell memory formation after mild COVID-19. Study results and limitations: That cross-reactive memory joined was suggested by some responding clones appearing in pre-infection memory. Balance between CD4 and CD8 was seen in clones contracting day 15 to 85, and a CD4+ lean was seen in later expanders.

Losses at the gene ends were 0 bases for V and 5 bases for J; bases not matched to a gene: 5. Germline loops: CDR1 MNHNY, CDR2 SVGAGI (reference sequence). CDR3 length equals 15 residues. The clonotype originates from a man between 18 and 35 years old who had mild COVID-19 (a few samples of this study predate the infection). Cell type and time point are not known. Sequencing was done on a sample of PBMCs or a T cell subset sorted from them (not recorded which). The V gene is TRBV6-6, the J gene TRBJ2-3; TRBD2 matches 7 bases. The CDR3 spells CASSYSNWGGDTQYF. Here the CDR3 DNA reads TGTGCCAGCAGTTACTCCAACTGGGGGGGAGATACGCAGTATTTT.